A single sample is the source of the 21 T cell receptor beta chains below, sequenced in a study of cytotoxic CD8 clonotypes in ibrutinib-treated CLL. The assay was immunoSEQ multiplex PCR, and TCRdb's table has in-frame clones only and misses some. The sample holds about 140,000 clones, around 84% seen once. Sequencing was performed on PBMCs, taken after 36 months of ibrutinib treatment. The receptors come from a human donor with chronic lymphocytic leukemia.

This chain links TRBV29-1 with TRBJ2-3; D is possibly TRBD2 (6 bases). The CDR3 is 14 residues long. The germline gives CDR1 SQVTM, CDR2 ANQGSEA. V lost 5 bases and J lost 2, with 14 bases in between. CDR3 nucleotide sequence: TGCAGCGTTAAGTTCGGGACTTCCACAGATACGCAGTATTTT. Amino acids: CSVKFGTSTDTQYF.

This rearrangement joins TRBV6-1 to TRBJ2-3; D unclear. The ends were cut back, 2 bases at V and 0 bases at J, with 15 bases in the middle. The V gene's germline CDR1 is MNHNS and CDR2 SASEGT. This CDR3 is 17 amino acids long. CDR3 sequence: CASSEKVGSTSTDTQYF. CDR3 DNA sequence: TGTGCCAGCAGTGAAAAAGTAGGCAGTACTAGCACAGATACGCAGTATTTT.

The rearrangement uses TRBV7-9 and TRBJ1-1, with D unclear. Trimming pared 1 base from V and 6 bases from J, leaving 9 bases between. This CDR3 region has 13 residues. The germline gives CDR1 SEHNR, CDR2 FQNEAQ (reference sequence). CDR3: CASSLVSSPEAFF. The CDR3 coding sequence is TGTGCCAGCAGCTTAGTGTCGTCCCCTGAAGCTTTCTTT.

In its sample, this clone was seen a few times. The V gene is TRBV7-8, the J gene TRBJ1-3, with D perhaps TRBD1 (5 bases). CDR1 is SGHVS, CDR2 FQNEAQ, per germline. The CDR3 has 12 residues. V was clipped by 3 bases and J by 9 bases, with 9 bases between them. The DNA of the CDR3 is TGTGCCAGCAGCTTCCCCGGGGCCACCATATATTTT. Translated: CASSFPGATIYF.

This clone is a singleton in its sample. The rearrangement joins TRBV5-6 to TRBJ2-1; 9 nucleotides match TRBD2. The CDR3 is 14 residues long. CDR1 and CDR2 (germline): SGHDT, YYEEEE. The junction had 13 bases not matched to a gene; V was cut back by 2 bases and J by 16 bases. The CDR3 coding sequence is TGTGCCAGCAGCTTATTTCTAGCGGGGAGGGGACACTTCTTC. Translated: CASSLFLAGRGHFF.

This clone was seen only once. The gene calls are TRBV30 and TRBJ1-4; D might be TRBD1 (5 bases). The CDR3 covers 15 residues. V dropped 0 bases and J dropped 9 bases, with 17 bases sitting between them. The germline gives CDR1 GTSNPN, CDR2 SVGIG (reference sequence). CDR3 nucleotides: TGTGCCTGGAGTGTAGCCCCAGGGAATCAGAAAAAACTGTTTTTT. It encodes CAWSVAPGNQKKLFF.

The chain recombines TRBV7-3 with TRBJ2-7; D is undetermined. This CDR3 is built from 11 residues. Looked up from germline, CDR1 is SGHTA and CDR2 is FQGTGA. V lost 5 bases to trimming and J lost 5 bases, with 7 bases between them. The DNA of the CDR3 is TGTGCCAGCAGCGCCTACCACGAGCAGTACTTC. Amino acid sequence: CASSAYHEQYF.

V is TRBV11-2 and J is TRBJ2-3; TRBD1 aligns across 7 bases. Germline values: CDR1 SGHAT, CDR2 FQNNGV. Trimming at V came to 5 bases and at J to 2 bases, leaving 7 bases not matched to a gene. This CDR3 spans 15 amino acids. The CDR3 nucleotides read TGTGCCAGCAGCCGAGGGGGCTTCGACACAGATACGCAGTATTTT. This encodes CASSRGGFDTDTQYF.

This clone was picked up one time. This sample also contains other DNA sequences that code for the same CDR3. This sequence joins TRBV11-2 and TRBJ2-5; 10 nucleotides match TRBD2. Germline CDR1 reads SGHAT; CDR2 reads FQNNGV. The CDR3 runs 17 residues. J lost 5 bases, V lost 1 base, and 10 bases had no gene match. In nucleotides, the CDR3 is TGTGCCAGCAGCTTAGTTAGTCCTAGCGGGAGTTCTGAGACCCAGTACTTC. Protein product: CASSLVSPSGSSETQYF. Full variable domain (outside the CDR3, taken from reference TRBV11-2 and TRBJ2-5): EAGVAQSPRYKIIEKRQSVAFWCNPISGHATLYWYQQILGQGPKLLIQFQNNGVVDDSQLPKDRFSAERLKGVDSTLKIQPAKLEDSAVYLCASSLVSPSGSSETQYFGPGTRLLVL.

This clone was picked up one time. At one end, the junction sequence differs from germline, possibly due to a read error. The chain links TRBV6-6 to TRBJ2-7; TRBD1 aligns across 9 bases. The CDR3 extends over 14 amino acids. The germline V gene has CDR1 MNHNY and CDR2 SVGAGI (reference sequence). The CDR3 is CAGSYLGTGYEQYF. CDR3 nucleotide sequence: TGTGCCGGCAGTTACTTGGGGACAGGGTATGAGCAGTACTTC.

The rearrangement uses TRBV30 and TRBJ2-7, with D unclear. In germline, CDR1 is GTSNPN, CDR2 SVGIG (reference sequence). Trimming shortened V by 5 bases and J by 10 bases, and 12 bases separated the two germline ends. CDR3 size: 10 residues. The CDR3 is CAWGTATQYF. CDR3 DNA: TGTGCCTGGGGAACAGCGACACAGTACTTC.

The table lists this clone with a count of one. V gene TRBV11-2 combines with J gene TRBJ2-1, with D hard to call. Trimming cost V 1 base and J 8 bases, with 12 bases left between them. This CDR3 is 14 amino acids long. CDR1 is SGHAT and CDR2 is FQNNGV in the germline V gene. The DNA for the CDR3 is TGTGCCAGCAGCTTAGGTATAGGGTGGGATGAGCAGTTCTTC. Its protein is CASSLGIGWDEQFF.

The chain links TRBV5-1 to TRBJ1-6; the D gene is possibly TRBD1 (5 bases). The length of the CDR3 is 16 residues. Germline V CDR1 and CDR2: SGHRS, YFSETQ. Trimming cost V 6 bases and J 5 bases, with 18 bases left between them. The CDR3 protein is CASTQPTWGNNSPLHF. CDR3 coding DNA: TGCGCCAGCACCCAGCCTACATGGGGCAATAATTCACCCCTCCACTTT.

The chain couples TRBV2 to TRBJ2-7, with 7 bases aligning to TRBD1. V lost 10 bases to trimming and J lost 0 bases; unmatched junction nucleotides: 9. The CDR3 length is 14 residues. The germline V gene encodes CDR1 SNHLY and CDR2 FYNNEI. CDR3 in amino acids: CANHPGQYSYEQYF. The DNA for the CDR3 is TGTGCCAACCATCCGGGACAGTACTCCTACGAGCAGTACTTC.

This chain links TRBV5-1 with TRBJ2-1, with D hard to call. The CDR3 totals 17 residues. The V end lost 7 bases, the J end lost 0 bases, and 20 bases lay between the germline ends. From germline, CDR1 is SGHRS and CDR2 YFSETQ. CDR3: CASVPIPSDLSYNEQFF. In DNA form, the CDR3 reads TGCGCCAGCGTCCCGATCCCCAGCGATCTCTCCTACAATGAGCAGTTCTTC.

The rearrangement links TRBV5-4 to TRBJ1-2; no reliable D call. Germline V gives CDR1 SGHNT, CDR2 YYREEE (reference sequence). The CDR3 is made up of 12 amino acids. Trimming removed 3 bases from V and 3 bases from J, with 6 bases in between. This chain's CDR3 is CASSSRDYGYTF. The CDR3 DNA reads TGTGCCAGCAGCTCCCGGGACTATGGCTACACCTTC.

The V call is TRBV9, the J call TRBJ2-7; D is undetermined. The CDR3 sequence is 15 residues long. Deletions cut 3 bases from V and 2 bases from J, with 15 bases between. Looked up from germline, CDR1 is SGDLS and CDR2 is YYNGEE. The DNA for the CDR3 is TGTGCCAGCAGCGATCGGACGGTGGTTCCCTACGAGCAGTACTTC. Encoded protein: CASSDRTVVPYEQYF.

The chain uses TRBV29-1 and TRBJ1-2, with a tentative D call TRBD1 (5 bases). V dropped 2 bases and J dropped 0 bases, with 13 bases sitting between them. The germline gives CDR1 SQVTM, CDR2 ANQGSEA. The CDR3 has 15 residues. CDR3 DNA: TGCAGCGTTGAATCCGTGGACACACCTAACTATGGCTACACCTTC. Its translation is CSVESVDTPNYGYTF.

The V call is TRBV9, the J call TRBJ2-1; no clear D gene. The CDR3 loop spans 14 amino acids. The V end lost 2 bases, the J end lost 3 bases, and 9 bases lay between the germline ends. Per germline, CDR1 SGDLS and CDR2 YYNGEE. Here the CDR3 reads CASSVSPGYNEQFF. For the CDR3, the DNA is TGTGCCAGCAGCGTGAGCCCCGGCTACAATGAGCAGTTCTTC. Drawing the rest from reference TRBV9 and TRBJ2-1, the complete variable domain is DSGVTQTPKHLITATGQRVTLRCSPRSGDLSVYWYQQSLDQGLQFLIQYYNGEERAKGNILERFSAQQFPDLHSELNLSSLELGDSALYFCASSVSPGYNEQFFGPGTRLTVL.

V and J are TRBV7-9 and TRBJ1-2, with no clear D. The germline V gene has CDR1 SEHNR and CDR2 FQNEAQ (reference sequence). This CDR3 has 11 amino acids. Trimming left V 4 bases short and J 8 bases short, with 8 bases between. The CDR3 here is CASSSGGGYTF. The DNA for the CDR3 is TGTGCCAGCAGCTCCGGAGGGGGCTACACCTTC.

This clone was seen once. Written as DNA, the CDR3 is TGTGCCAGCAGCCACCCGGGACTAGGCCCCCTCTCGGAGCAGTTCTTC. Encoded protein: CASSHPGLGPLSEQFF. The V call is TRBV4-2, the J call TRBJ2-1; 8 bases fit TRBD2. V lost 3 bases and J lost 10; bases outside the gene matches: 14. The CDR3 has 16 residues. Germline CDR1 reads LGHNA; CDR2 reads YNFKEQ.